Below, 3 T cell receptor beta chains from the same sample are listed, as sequenced in a study of cytomegalovirus exposure and HLA in healthy donors. TCRdb keeps only in-frame clones here, not all; method: immunoSEQ multiplex PCR. The repertoire holds about 220,000 clones, with approximately 90% as singletons. The material sequenced was PBMCs. These receptors originate from a woman in her late teens or twenties in good health and CMV-seronegative.

The rearrangement joins TRBV15 to TRBJ2-7; TRBD2 matches at 8 bases. Trimming cost V 0 bases and J 1 base; bases outside gene matches: 8. Germline V gives CDR1 LNHNV, CDR2 YYDKDF (reference sequence). This CDR3 is 17 amino acids long. The DNA for the CDR3 is TGTGCCACCAGCAGAGACCCGAGCGGGAGAGGATCCTACGAGCAGTACTTC. The encoded protein is CATSRDPSGRGSYEQYF. The complete variable domain, with remaining parts taken from reference TRBV15 and TRBJ2-7, reads DAMVIQNPRYQVTQFGKPVTLSCSQTLNHNVMYWYQQKSSQAPKLLFHYYDKDFNNEADTPDNFQSRRPNTSFCFLDIRSPGLGDTAMYLCATSRDPSGRGSYEQYFGPGTRLTVT.

The chain is built from TRBV11-1 and TRBJ2-7, with D unresolved. CDR3 length equals 17 residues. V was trimmed by 2 bases and J by 0 bases, leaving 17 bases between them. In germline, CDR1 is SGHAT, CDR2 FQDESV (reference sequence). The CDR3 bases are TGTGCCAGCAGCTTACGTGAGACACGCTATTCCTCCTACGAGCAGTACTTC. Protein sequence: CASSLRETRYSSYEQYF. Looking up the rest from reference TRBV11-1 and TRBJ2-7 gives the full variable domain: EAEVAQSPRYKITEKSQAVAFWCDPISGHATLYWYRQILGQGPELLVQFQDESVVDDSQLPKDRFSAERLKGVDSTLKIQPAELGDSAMYLCASSLRETRYSSYEQYFGPGTRLTVT.

J is TRBJ2-2 and V is TRBV2, with 7 bases identical to TRBD2. Trimming took 7 bases from V and 1 from J; bases not matched to a gene: 6. Germline lookup yields CDR1 SNHLY and CDR2 FYNNEI. CDR3 size: 15 residues. In nucleotides, the CDR3 is TGTGCCAGCAAAAGGTCTAGCGGGAACACCGGGGAGCTGTTTTTT. Translating gives CASKRSSGNTGELFF.